These T cell receptor beta chains were read from a single sample in a study of blood T cell repertoires in COVID-19. Generated by immunoSEQ multiplex PCR, the TCRdb table keeps only in-frame clones and is missing some. The sample lists approximately 260,000 clones, under 90% occurring once. Sequenced material: peripheral blood. These receptors originate from a human donor in a cohort sampled during active COVID-19. The conserved cysteine and the conserved F or W are not part of the CDR3 here. Fields, in order: V gene, J gene, CDR3 protein.

v_gene: TRBV7-9
j_gene: TRBJ1-1
CDR3aa: ASSSPAQQGARDTEAF

v_gene: TRBV28
j_gene: TRBJ2-2
CDR3aa: ASRTTNTGELF

v_gene: TRBV5-1
j_gene: TRBJ1-3
CDR3aa: ASTTDRVVSGNTIY

v_gene: TRBV29-1
j_gene: TRBJ1-1
CDR3aa: SVEIEGNTEAF

v_gene: TRBV6-1
j_gene: TRBJ1-5
CDR3aa: ASSEVIGVKWNQPQH

v_gene: TRBV12-3/TRBV12-4
j_gene: TRBJ1-1
CDR3aa: ASSLRDKTEAF

v_gene: TRBV5-8
j_gene: TRBJ1-3
CDR3aa: ASSFGGQGGNTIY

v_gene: TRBV24-1
j_gene: TRBJ2-1
CDR3aa: ATSDPAGQINEQF

v_gene: TRBV19
j_gene: TRBJ2-6
CDR3aa: ASSITAGVRGANVLT

v_gene: TRBV10-3
j_gene: TRBJ1-2
CDR3aa: AISGQGQRGYT

v_gene: TRBV19
j_gene: TRBJ2-1
CDR3aa: ASSAYSGLSNEQF

v_gene: TRBV5-1
j_gene: TRBJ1-4
CDR3aa: ASSGQGNEKLF

v_gene: TRBV10-3
j_gene: TRBJ2-1
CDR3aa: AISPGGQGGNYNEQF

v_gene: TRBV27
j_gene: TRBJ2-7
CDR3aa: ASQKWEGDPQIYEQY

v_gene: TRBV2
j_gene: TRBJ1-2
CDR3aa: ASSRGQGAGYYGYT

v_gene: TRBV6-5
j_gene: TRBJ2-7
CDR3aa: ASALQGSYEQY

v_gene: TRBV9
j_gene: TRBJ2-1
CDR3aa: ASSSLGTGVNNEQF

v_gene: TRBV19
j_gene: TRBJ2-7
CDR3aa: ASSIARTGNYEQY

v_gene: TRBV20-1
j_gene: TRBJ1-2
CDR3aa: SASLRVWTGGSDGYT

v_gene: TRBV5-5
j_gene: TRBJ1-1
CDR3aa: ASSTRTGGYTEAF

v_gene: TRBV28
j_gene: TRBJ2-7
CDR3aa: ASSSNHISYEQY

v_gene: TRBV6-6
j_gene: TRBJ1-2
CDR3aa: ASSSLRTNYGYT

v_gene: TRBV3-1/TRBV3-2
j_gene: TRBJ1-2
CDR3aa: ASSQARNSHT

v_gene: TRBV5-8
j_gene: TRBJ1-2
CDR3aa: ASSFSRVYGYT

v_gene: TRBV10-1
j_gene: TRBJ1-2
CDR3aa: ASSETLRPSLGYT

v_gene: TRBV6-4
j_gene: TRBJ2-3
CDR3aa: ASSPTSFTDTQY

v_gene: TRBV1
j_gene: TRBJ2-1
CDR3aa: TSSQEESSGKHNEQF

v_gene: TRBV29-1
j_gene: TRBJ2-1
CDR3aa: SVVPSGEQF

v_gene: TRBV19
j_gene: TRBJ2-1
CDR3aa: ASGRGDPYNEQF

v_gene: TRBV18
j_gene: TRBJ2-1
CDR3aa: ASSPHDRGEQF

v_gene: TRBV19
j_gene: TRBJ1-6
CDR3aa: ASRSGTGGSPLH

v_gene: TRBV28
j_gene: TRBJ1-2
CDR3aa: ASRPTGTYGYT

v_gene: TRBV19
j_gene: TRBJ2-5
CDR3aa: ASSILAGGNGRETQY

v_gene: TRBV21-1
j_gene: TRBJ2-7
CDR3aa: ASSVTGPSNEQY

v_gene: TRBV18
j_gene: TRBJ2-7
CDR3aa: ASSPRTSGSVEQY